This TCR beta chain was recorded in a study of blood T cell repertoires in COVID-19. Study-wide context: Sources were T cells, B-cell-depleted T cells, or PBMCs; the material itself was cDNA or gDNA.

Trimming took 6 bases from V and 0 from J, leaving 12 bases between them. CDR1 is LNHDA and CDR2 is SQIVND in the germline V gene (reference sequence). The CDR3 is 15 amino acids. Clones were sequenced by immunoSEQ multiplex PCR, and TCRdb holds only the in-frame ones, with some missing. Found here are 200,000 to 250,000 clones, 88% of them singletons; the top ten hold around 1.4%. The sequence came from an elderly man with acute or convalescent COVID-19. V usage is TRBV19 and J usage is TRBJ1-3; possible D gene TRBD1, 5 bases. Sequencing was carried out using peripheral blood. The CDR3 reads CASSPTGSSGNTIYF. CDR3 DNA: TGTGCCAGTAGCCCAACAGGAAGCTCTGGAAACACCATATATTTT. Complete variable domain (other parts from reference TRBV19 and TRBJ1-3): DGGITQSPKYLFRKEGQNVTLSCEQNLNHDAMYWYRQDPGQGLRLIYYSQIVNDFQKGDIAEGYSVSREKKESFPLTVTSAQKNPTAFYLCASSPTGSSGNTIYFGEGSWLTVV.